This note documents a single T cell receptor (beta chain) sequence. This clonotype was counted at least ten times. The antigen this receptor binds is unknown. No quality values exist for individual bases; no much larger clone is one base distant. This specimen comes from a study of T cell repertoires in cytomegalovirus infection (dated by TCRdb to the late 2010s). Context from the whole study: Donor HLA type was relevant to the analysis, as public TCR beta signatures indicated carriage of CMV infection together with the matching HLA type.

Here is what the overall study found, with its caveats: Carriers of CMV infection plus the relevant HLA type were discriminated by the cumulative frequency of public TCR beta family members in the study cohort and in an independent 352-donor cohort. In the ex vivo response, HLA-C-restricted CMV-specific TCR beta clonotypes were dominant, and in two of eight donors the single most frequent clonotype came from this HLA-C-restricted group.

Trimming removed 5 bases from V and 0 bases from J, leaving 10 bases between the germline ends. The CDR3 holds 15 amino acids from the cysteine to the phenylalanine. Kept here is only the CDR3 DNA, which spans 45 bases and is read in frame from base 1. The germline V gene encodes CDR1 SGHTA and CDR2 FQGNSA. Sequenced on an Illumina HiSeq 1500. Starting from the raw public reads, TCRdb applied fastp trimming at Q25, assembled clones with MiXCR and retained in-frame beta chains. Every entry covers one CDR3 protein and lists the most common genes and DNA from its rows. The sample table shows fewer than 200,000 distinct CDR3 sequences, and 8% to 10% are seen once. The ten top clones hold approximately 4.3% of the sample.

The specimen sequenced was PBMCs. This clonotype originated in a human donor in good health (CMV status not recorded). Some clones in this sample may be carry-over from other donors' samples. This chain is built from TRBV7-2 and TRBJ1-4; the D gene assignment is ambiguous. The DNA sequence is as follows: TGTGCCAGCAGCGCCGCAAGGGCAACTAATGAAAAACTGTTTTTT. Its protein is CASSAARATNEKLFF. Full variable domain (CDR3 extended with the reference TRBV7-2 and TRBJ1-4 proteins): GAGVSQSPSNKVTEKGKDVELRCDPISGHTALYWYRQSLGQGLEFLIYFQGNSAPDKSGLPSDRFSAERTGGSVSTLTIQRTQQEDSAVYLCASSAARATNEKLFFGSGTQLSVL.